A few counts support the clone carrying this TCR beta chain. Its antigen is still unknown. Germline-derived CDR1 and CDR2 are MDHEN and SYDVKM. The CDR3 spans 14 residues. Losses at the gene ends were 7 bases for V and 3 bases for J; bases not matched to a gene: 7. Assay used: immunoSEQ multiplex PCR; TCRdb lists only in-frame clones, some missing. Here the sample spans nearly 70,000 clones, just under 95% being singletons. The sample belongs to a study of T cell clonotyping in hematopoietic cell transplantation. General observations from the study: Pathologically expanded recipient clonotypes increased progressively from day 30 to day 180 as diversity fell. Cells were unsorted, so CD4 and CD8 contributions were not separated. Few recipient clonotypes overlapped donors; over 95% were de novo at given depth.

Specimen: peripheral blood mononuclear cells. The source of this sequence is a man over 45 in good health. Some clones in this sample may be carry-over from other donors' samples. This chain connects TRBV28 to TRBJ2-7; 9 bases line up with TRBD1. The CDR3 region is CASTRDRELYEQYF. Written as DNA, the CDR3 is TGTGCCAGCACCCGGGACAGGGAGCTCTACGAGCAGTACTTC.